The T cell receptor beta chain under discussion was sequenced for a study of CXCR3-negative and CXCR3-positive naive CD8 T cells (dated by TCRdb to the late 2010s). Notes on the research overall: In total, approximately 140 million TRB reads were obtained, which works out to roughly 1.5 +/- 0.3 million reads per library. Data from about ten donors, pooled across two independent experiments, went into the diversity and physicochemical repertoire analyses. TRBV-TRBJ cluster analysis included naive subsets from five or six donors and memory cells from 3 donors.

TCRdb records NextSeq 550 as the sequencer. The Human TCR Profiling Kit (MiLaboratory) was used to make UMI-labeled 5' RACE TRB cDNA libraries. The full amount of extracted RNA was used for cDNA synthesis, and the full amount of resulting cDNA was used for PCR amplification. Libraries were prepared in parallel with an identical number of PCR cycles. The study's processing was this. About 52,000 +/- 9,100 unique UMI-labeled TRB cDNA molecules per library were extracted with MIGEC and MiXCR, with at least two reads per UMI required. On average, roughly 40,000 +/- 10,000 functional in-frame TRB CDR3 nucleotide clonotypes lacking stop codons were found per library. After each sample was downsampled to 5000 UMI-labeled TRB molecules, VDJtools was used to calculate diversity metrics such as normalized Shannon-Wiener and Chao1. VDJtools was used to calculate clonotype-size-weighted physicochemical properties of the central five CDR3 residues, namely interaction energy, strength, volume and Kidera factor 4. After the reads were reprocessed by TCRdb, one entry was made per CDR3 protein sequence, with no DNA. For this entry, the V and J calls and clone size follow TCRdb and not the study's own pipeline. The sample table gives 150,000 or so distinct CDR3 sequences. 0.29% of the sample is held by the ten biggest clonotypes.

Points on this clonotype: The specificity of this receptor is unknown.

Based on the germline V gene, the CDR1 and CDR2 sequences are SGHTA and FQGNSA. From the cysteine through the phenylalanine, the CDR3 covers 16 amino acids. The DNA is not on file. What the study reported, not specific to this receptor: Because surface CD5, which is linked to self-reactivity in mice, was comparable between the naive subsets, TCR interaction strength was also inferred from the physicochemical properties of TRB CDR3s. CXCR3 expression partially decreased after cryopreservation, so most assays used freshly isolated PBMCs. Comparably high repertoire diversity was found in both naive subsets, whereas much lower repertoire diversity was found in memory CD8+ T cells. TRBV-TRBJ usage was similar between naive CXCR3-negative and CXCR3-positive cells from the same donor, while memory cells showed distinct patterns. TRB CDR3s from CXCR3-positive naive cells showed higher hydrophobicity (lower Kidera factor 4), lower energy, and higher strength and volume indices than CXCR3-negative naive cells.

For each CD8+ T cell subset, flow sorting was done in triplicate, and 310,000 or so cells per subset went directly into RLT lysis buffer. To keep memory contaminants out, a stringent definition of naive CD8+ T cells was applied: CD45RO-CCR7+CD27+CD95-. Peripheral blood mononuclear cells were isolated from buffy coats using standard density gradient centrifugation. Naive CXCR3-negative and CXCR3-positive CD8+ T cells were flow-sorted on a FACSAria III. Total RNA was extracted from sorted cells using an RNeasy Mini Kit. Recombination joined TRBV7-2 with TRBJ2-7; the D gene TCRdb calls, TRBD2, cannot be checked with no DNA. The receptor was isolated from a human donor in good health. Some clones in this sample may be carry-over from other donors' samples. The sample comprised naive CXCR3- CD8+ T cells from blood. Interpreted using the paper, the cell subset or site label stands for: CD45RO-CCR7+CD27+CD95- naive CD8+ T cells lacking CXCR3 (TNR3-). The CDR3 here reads CASSLDLAGDAYEQYF.